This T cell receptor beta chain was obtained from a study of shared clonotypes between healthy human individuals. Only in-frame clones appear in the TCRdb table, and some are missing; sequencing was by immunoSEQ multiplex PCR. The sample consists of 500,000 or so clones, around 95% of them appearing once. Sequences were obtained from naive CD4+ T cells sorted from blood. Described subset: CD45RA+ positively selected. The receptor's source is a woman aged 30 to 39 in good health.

This CDR3 reads CATNRWEAYNEQFF. CDR3 DNA sequence: TGTGCCACCAACCGGTGGGAGGCCTACAATGAGCAGTTCTTC. The chain uses TRBV11-2 and TRBJ2-1, with D possibly being TRBD2 (6 bases). The CDR3 runs 14 residues. V lost 10 bases and J lost 2, with 15 bases in between. Germline V lookup: CDR1 SGHAT, CDR2 FQNNGV.